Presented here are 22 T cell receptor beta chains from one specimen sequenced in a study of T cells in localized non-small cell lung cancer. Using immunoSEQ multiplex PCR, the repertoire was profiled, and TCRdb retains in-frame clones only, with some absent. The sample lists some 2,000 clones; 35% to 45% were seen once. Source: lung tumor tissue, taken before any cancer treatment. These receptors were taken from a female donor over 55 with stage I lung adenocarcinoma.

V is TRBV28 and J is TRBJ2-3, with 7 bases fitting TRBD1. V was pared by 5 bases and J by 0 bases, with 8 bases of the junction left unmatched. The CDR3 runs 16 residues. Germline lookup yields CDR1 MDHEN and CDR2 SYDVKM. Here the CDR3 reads CASSLTPGQSTDTQYF. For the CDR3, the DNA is TGTGCCAGCAGTCTCACGCCGGGACAGAGCACAGATACGCAGTATTTT.

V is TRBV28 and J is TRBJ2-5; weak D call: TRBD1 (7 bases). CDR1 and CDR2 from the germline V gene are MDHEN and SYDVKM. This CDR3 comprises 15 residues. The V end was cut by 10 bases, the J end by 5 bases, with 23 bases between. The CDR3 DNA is TGTGCCACCTCAAAACTAGGCAGGGGGAGGGAGACCCAGTACTTC. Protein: CATSKLGRGRETQYF.

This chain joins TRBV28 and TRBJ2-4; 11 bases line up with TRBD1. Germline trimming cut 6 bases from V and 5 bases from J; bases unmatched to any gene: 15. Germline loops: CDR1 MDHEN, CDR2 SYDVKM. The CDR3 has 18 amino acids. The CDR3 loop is CASSPSHGQGARENIQYF. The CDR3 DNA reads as TGTGCCAGCAGCCCCTCTCATGGACAGGGGGCTAGAGAAAACATTCAGTACTTC.

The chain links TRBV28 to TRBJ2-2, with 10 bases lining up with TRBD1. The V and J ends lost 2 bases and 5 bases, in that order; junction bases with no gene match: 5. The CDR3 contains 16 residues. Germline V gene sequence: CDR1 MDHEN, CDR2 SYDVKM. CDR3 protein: CASSLLTGGWTGELFF. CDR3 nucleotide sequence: TGTGCCAGCAGTTTACTGACAGGGGGCTGGACCGGGGAGCTGTTTTTT.

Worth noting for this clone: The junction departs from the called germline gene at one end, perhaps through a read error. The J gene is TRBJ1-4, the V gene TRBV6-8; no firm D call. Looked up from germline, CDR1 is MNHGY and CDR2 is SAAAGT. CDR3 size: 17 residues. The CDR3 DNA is TGTGCCAGTAGTTCTACTTTTTGGGGTGGTTCTAATGAAAAACTGTTTTTT. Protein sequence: CASSSTFWGGSNEKLFF.

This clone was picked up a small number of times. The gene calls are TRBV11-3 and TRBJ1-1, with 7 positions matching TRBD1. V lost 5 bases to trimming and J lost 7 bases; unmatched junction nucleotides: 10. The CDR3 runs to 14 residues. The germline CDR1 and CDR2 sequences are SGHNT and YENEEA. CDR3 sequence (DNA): TGTGCCAGCAGCCAACAGGGGCGGGACGATGAAGCTTTCTTT. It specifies CASSQQGRDDEAFF.

CDR3 residues: CASSSTGSNQPQHF. CDR3 bases: TGTGCCAGCTCATCGACAGGAAGCAATCAGCCCCAGCATTTT. This chain joins TRBV18 and TRBJ1-5; D is possibly TRBD1 (6 bases). This CDR3 comprises 14 residues. The V gene lost 5 bases and the J gene lost 1 base, with 9 bases spanning the gap. Germline assignment: CDR1 KGHSH and CDR2 LQKENI. The full variable domain, its missing parts supplied by reference TRBV18 and TRBJ1-5, is NAGVMQNPRHLVRRRGQEARLRCSPMKGHSHVYWYRQLPEEGLKFMVYLQKENIIDESGMPKERFSAEFPKEGPSILRIQQVVRGDSAAYFCASSSTGSNQPQHFGDGTRLSIL.

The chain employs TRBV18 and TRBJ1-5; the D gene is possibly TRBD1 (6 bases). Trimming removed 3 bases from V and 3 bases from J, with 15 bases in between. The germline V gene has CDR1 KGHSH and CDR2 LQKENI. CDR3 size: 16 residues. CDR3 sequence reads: CASSPNSGVANQPQHF. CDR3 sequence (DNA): TGTGCCAGCTCACCGAACTCAGGGGTCGCCAATCAGCCCCAGCATTTT.

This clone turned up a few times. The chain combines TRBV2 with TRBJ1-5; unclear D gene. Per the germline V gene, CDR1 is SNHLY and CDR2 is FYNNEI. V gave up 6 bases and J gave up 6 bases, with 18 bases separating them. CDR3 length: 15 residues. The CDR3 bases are TGTGCCAGCAGCCGGGAGCGGGGAGGCATTCAGCCCCAGCATTTT. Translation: CASSRERGGIQPQHF.

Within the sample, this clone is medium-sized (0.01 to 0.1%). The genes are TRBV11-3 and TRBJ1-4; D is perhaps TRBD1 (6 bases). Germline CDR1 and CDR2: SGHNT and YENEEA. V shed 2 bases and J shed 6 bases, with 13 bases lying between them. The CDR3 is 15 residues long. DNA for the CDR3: TGTGCCAGCAGCTTACAGGGGTTGGGCGATGAAAAACTGTTTTTT. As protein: CASSLQGLGDEKLFF.

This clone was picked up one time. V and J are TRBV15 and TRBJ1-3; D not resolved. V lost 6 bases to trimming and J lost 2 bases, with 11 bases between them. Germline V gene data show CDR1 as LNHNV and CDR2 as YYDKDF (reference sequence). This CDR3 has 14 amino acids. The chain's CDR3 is CATSALFAGNTIYF. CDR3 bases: TGTGCCACCAGTGCCCTATTTGCTGGAAACACCATATATTTT.

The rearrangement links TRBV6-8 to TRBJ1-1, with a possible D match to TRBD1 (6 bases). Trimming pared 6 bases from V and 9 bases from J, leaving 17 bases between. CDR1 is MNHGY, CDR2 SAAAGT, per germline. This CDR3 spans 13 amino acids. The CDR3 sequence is CASSPSQGMQAFF. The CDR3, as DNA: TGTGCCAGCAGCCCATCGCAGGGGATGCAAGCTTTCTTT.

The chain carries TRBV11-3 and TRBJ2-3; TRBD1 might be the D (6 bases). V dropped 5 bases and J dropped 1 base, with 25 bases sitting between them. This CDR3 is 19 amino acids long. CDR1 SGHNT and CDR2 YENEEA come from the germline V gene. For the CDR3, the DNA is TGTGCCAGCAGCCAAGCGTACGAGGGGGTCCAGCCTGGCACAGATACGCAGTATTTT. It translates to CASSQAYEGVQPGTDTQYF. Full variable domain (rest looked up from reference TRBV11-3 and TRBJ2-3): EAGVVQSPRYKIIEKKQPVAFWCNPISGHNTLYWYLQNLGQGPELLIRYENEEAVDDSQLPKDRFSAERLKGVDSTLKIQPAELGDSAVYLCASSQAYEGVQPGTDTQYFGPGTRLTVL.

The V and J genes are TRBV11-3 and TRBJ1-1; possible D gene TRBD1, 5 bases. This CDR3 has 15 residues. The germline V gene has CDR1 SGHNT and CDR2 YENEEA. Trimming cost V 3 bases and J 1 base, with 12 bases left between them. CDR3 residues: CASSLVDTGNTEAFF. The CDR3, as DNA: TGTGCCAGCAGCTTGGTGGACACTGGGAACACTGAAGCTTTCTTT. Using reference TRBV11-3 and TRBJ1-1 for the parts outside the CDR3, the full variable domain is EAGVVQSPRYKIIEKKQPVAFWCNPISGHNTLYWYLQNLGQGPELLIRYENEEAVDDSQLPKDRFSAERLKGVDSTLKIQPAELGDSAVYLCASSLVDTGNTEAFFGQGTRLTVV.

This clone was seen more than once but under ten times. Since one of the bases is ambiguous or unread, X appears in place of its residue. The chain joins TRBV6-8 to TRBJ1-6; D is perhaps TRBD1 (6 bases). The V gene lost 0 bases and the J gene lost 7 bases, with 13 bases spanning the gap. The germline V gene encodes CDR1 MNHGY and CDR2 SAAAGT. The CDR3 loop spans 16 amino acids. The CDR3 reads CASSYSXRVRNSPLHF. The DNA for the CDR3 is TGTGCCAGCAGTTACTCCRACAGGGTGCGGAATTCACCCCTCCACTTT.

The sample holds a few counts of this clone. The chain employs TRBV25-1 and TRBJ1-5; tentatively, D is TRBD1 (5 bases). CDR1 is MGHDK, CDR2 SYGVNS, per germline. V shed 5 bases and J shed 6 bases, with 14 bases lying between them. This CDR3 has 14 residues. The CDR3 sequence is CASSPGSYRQPQHF. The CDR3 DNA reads TGTGCCAGCAGTCCAGGGTCCTATCGTCAGCCCCAGCATTTT.

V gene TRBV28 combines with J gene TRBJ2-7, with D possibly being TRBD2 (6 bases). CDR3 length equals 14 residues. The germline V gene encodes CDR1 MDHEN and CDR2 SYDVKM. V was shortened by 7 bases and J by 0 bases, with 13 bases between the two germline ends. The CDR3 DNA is TGTGCCAGCACTATCCCGGGGGACTCCTACGAGCAGTACTTC. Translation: CASTIPGDSYEQYF. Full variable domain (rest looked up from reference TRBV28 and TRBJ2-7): DVKVTQSSRYLVKRTGEKVFLECVQDMDHENMFWYRQDPGLGLRLIYFSYDVKMKEKGDIPEGYSVSREKKERFSLILESASTNQTSMYLCASTIPGDSYEQYFGPGTRLTVT.

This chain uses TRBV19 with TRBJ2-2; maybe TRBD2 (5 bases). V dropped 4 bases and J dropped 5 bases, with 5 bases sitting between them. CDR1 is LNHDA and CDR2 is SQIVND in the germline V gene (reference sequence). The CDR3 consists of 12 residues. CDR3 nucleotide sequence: TGTGCCAGTAGTACGGGAACCGGGGAGCTGTTTTTT. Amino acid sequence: CASSTGTGELFF.

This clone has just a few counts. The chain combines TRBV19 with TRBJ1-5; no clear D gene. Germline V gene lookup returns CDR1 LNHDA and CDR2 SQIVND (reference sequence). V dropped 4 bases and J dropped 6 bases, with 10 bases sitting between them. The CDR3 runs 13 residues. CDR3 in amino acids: CASSSGVRQPQHF. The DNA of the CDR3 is TGTGCCAGTAGTAGCGGGGTTCGTCAGCCCCAGCATTTT. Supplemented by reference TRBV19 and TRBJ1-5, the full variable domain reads DGGITQSPKYLFRKEGQNVTLSCEQNLNHDAMYWYRQDPGQGLRLIYYSQIVNDFQKGDIAEGYSVSREKKESFPLTVTSAQKNPTAFYLCASSSGVRQPQHFGDGTRLSIL.

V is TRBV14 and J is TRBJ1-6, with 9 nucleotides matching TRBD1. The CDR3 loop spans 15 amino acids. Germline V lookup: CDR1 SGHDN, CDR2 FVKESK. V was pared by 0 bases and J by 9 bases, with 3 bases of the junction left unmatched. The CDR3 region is CASSQEGTGISPLHF. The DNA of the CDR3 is TGTGCCAGCAGCCAAGAGGGGACAGGGATTTCACCCCTCCACTTT. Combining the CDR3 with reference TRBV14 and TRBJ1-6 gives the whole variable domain EAGVTQFPSHSVIEKGQTVTLRCDPISGHDNLYWYRRVMGKEIKFLLHFVKESKQDESGMPNNRFLAERTGGTYSTLKVQPAELEDSGVYFCASSQEGTGISPLHFGNGTRLTVT.

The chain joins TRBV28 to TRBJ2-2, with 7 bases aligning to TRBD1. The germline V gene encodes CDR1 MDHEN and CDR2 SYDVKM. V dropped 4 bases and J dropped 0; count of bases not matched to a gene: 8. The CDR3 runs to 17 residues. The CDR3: CASSSPGQHTNTGELFF. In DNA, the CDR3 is TGTGCCAGCAGTTCTCCGGGACAGCATACGAACACCGGGGAGCTGTTTTTT.

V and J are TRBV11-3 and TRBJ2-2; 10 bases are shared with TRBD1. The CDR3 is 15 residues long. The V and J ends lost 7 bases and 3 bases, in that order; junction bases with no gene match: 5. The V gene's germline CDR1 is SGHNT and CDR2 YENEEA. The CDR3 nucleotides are TGTGCCAGCAAGACCGGGACAGGGGACACCGGGGAGCTGTTTTTT. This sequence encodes CASKTGTGDTGELFF.